This TCR beta chain derives from a study of cytomegalovirus exposure and HLA in healthy donors. As for this clone: Antigen: not known.

Findings of the study overall: Later on, an analysis tied approximately 17,000 TCR beta sequences to HLA alleles at 0.05 false discovery rate.

Trimming removed 10 bases from V and 7 bases from J, with 17 bases in between. This CDR3 has 14 amino acids. Per germline, CDR1 ENHRY and CDR2 SYGVKD. Researchers ran the PCR with 60 Vbeta and 13 Jbeta primers. Profiled with immunoSEQ multiplex PCR; TCRdb holds only in-frame clones, not every one. The sample has about 160,000 clones; just over 70% are singletons. The TCR was taken from a man younger than 30 in good health and CMV-seropositive. The rearrangement joins TRBV10-3 to TRBJ1-6; possible D gene TRBD1, 6 bases. The source material was PBMCs. CDR3 coding DNA: TGTGCCACCACTCCACAGGGAGGGAATTCACCCCTCCACTTT. Its translation is CATTPQGGNSPLHF.